The 30 T cell receptor beta chains listed next were all sequenced from one sample in a study of T cell changes during pregnancy in multiple sclerosis. Clones were read by immunoSEQ multiplex PCR, and TCRdb kept only the in-frame ones, dropping some. The sample has 45,000 to 55,000 clones, about 92% seen once; the top ten hold 0.15% to 0.2%. Sequenced here: CD4+ T cells from peripheral blood mononuclear cells, sampled after pregnancy. These receptors all stem from a female donor in good health, enrolled as a control in a pregnancy study.

The V gene is TRBV21-1, the J gene TRBJ2-5; TRBD1, the D gene given by the table, was not confirmed from the DNA. TRBV21-1 is described as a pseudogene. CDR3 length: 15 residues. The CDR3 loop reads CASSDRERGQETQYF. CDR3 bases: TGTGCCAGCAGCGACAGGGAAAGGGGACAAGAGACCCAGTACTTC.

The chain links TRBV27 to TRBJ2-2; 8 bases are a match to TRBD2. This CDR3 has 18 residues. Trimming took 3 bases from V and 1 from J; bases not matched to a gene: 10. Germline lookup yields CDR1 MNHEY and CDR2 SMNVEV (reference sequence). CDR3 in amino acids: CASSFRTGGGQNTGELFF. For the CDR3, the DNA is TGTGCCAGCAGTTTTAGGACGGGGGGGGGACAGAACACCGGGGAGCTGTTTTTT.

The chain uses TRBV7-2 and TRBJ1-1; no reliable D call. V was cut by 4 bases and J by 6 bases, with 6 bases left in between. The CDR3 is 11 amino acids. The germline V gene encodes CDR1 SGHTA and CDR2 FQGNSA. CDR3 coding DNA: TGTGCCAGCAGCTCGATAGCTGAAGCTTTCTTT. Translating gives CASSSIAEAFF.

This sequence joins TRBV7-2 and TRBJ2-7; the match to TRBD1 covers 9 bases. The V gene end was trimmed by 1 base and the J gene end by 3 bases; junction bases not matched to a gene: 1. From germline, CDR1 is SGHTA and CDR2 FQGNSA. The CDR3 runs to 14 residues. DNA for the CDR3: TGTGCCAGCAGCTTAGGGGACAGGGTCTACGAGCAGTACTTC. The encoded protein is CASSLGDRVYEQYF.

This chain joins TRBV19 and TRBJ2-3, with 8 bases that match TRBD2. In germline, CDR1 is LNHDA, CDR2 SQIVND (reference sequence). V trimming: 5 bases; J trimming: 5 bases; junction bases outside the gene matches: 6. CDR3 size: 14 residues. CDR3 sequence (DNA): TGTGCCAGTAGTCACGGGACTAGGGGAGATACGCAGTATTTT. Its protein product is CASSHGTRGDTQYF.

The chain links TRBV5-4 to TRBJ1-1, with a weak D call TRBD1 (5 bases). The germline V gene has CDR1 SGHNT and CDR2 YYREEE (reference sequence). V lost 0 bases to trimming and J lost 2 bases, with 11 bases between them. The CDR3 sequence is 15 residues long. In DNA, the CDR3 is TGTGCCAGCAGCTTGGACTTGACAGCCAACACTGAAGCTTTCTTT. This sequence encodes CASSLDLTANTEAFF.

V usage is TRBV11-3 and J usage is TRBJ1-6; 9 nucleotides agree with TRBD1. CDR1 is SGHNT and CDR2 is YENEEA in the germline V gene. The CDR3 length is 15 residues. V lost 2 bases to trimming and J lost 6 bases; unmatched junction nucleotides: 2. The DNA of the CDR3 is TGTGCCAGCAGCTTATCGGGACAGGGTAATTCACCCCTCCACTTT. Translating it yields CASSLSGQGNSPLHF.

The chain recombines TRBV15 with TRBJ1-5, with D unclear. The CDR3 length is 15 residues. Germline V gene data show CDR1 as LNHNV and CDR2 as YYDKDF (reference sequence). V was cut by 5 bases and J by 6 bases, with 17 bases left in between. DNA of the CDR3: TGTGCCACCAGCGTAAAACAGCGGCGGGTTCAGCCCCAGCATTTT. It is translated as CATSVKQRRVQPQHF.

The chain has TRBV6-5 and TRBJ1-6; D is undetermined. CDR3 size: 14 residues. The germline gives CDR1 MNHEY, CDR2 SVGAGI. Trimming removed 3 bases from V and 9 bases from J, with 12 bases in between. CDR3 sequence reads: CASSYWKRGSPLHF. The CDR3 DNA follows: TGTGCCAGCAGTTATTGGAAGCGAGGTTCACCCCTCCACTTT.

The V and J genes are TRBV7-8 and TRBJ1-2, with 9 bases fitting TRBD1. In germline, CDR1 is SGHVS, CDR2 FQNEAQ. The CDR3 covers 16 residues. The V segment lost 2 bases and the J segment 4 bases; nucleotides outside the gene matches: 8. CDR3 amino acids: CASSLFASGQGYGYTF. The CDR3 nucleotides read TGTGCCAGCAGCTTATTCGCGTCGGGACAGGGCTATGGCTACACCTTC.

The rearrangement uses TRBV5-1 and TRBJ2-2; D is ambiguous. Trimming shortened V by 0 bases and J by 0 bases, and 6 bases separated the two germline ends. Germline CDR1 is SGHRS and CDR2 is YFSETQ. This CDR3 region has 15 residues. Here the CDR3 reads CASSLETTNTGELFF. The CDR3, as DNA: TGCGCCAGCAGCTTGGAGACAACGAACACCGGGGAGCTGTTTTTT.

The chain has TRBV5-6 and TRBJ2-5, with D possibly being TRBD1 (6 bases). Germline CDR1 reads SGHDT; CDR2 reads YYEEEE. Trimming took off 4 bases at V and 4 bases at J, with 17 bases between the two ends. This CDR3 spans 15 amino acids. The CDR3 DNA follows: TGTGCCAGCAGCAACTGGGGTACAGGGCTAGAGACCCAGTACTTC. Its translation: CASSNWGTGLETQYF.

V gene TRBV29-1 combines with J gene TRBJ2-3; TRBD2 matches 12 bases. Germline V gene data show CDR1 as SQVTM and CDR2 as ANQGSEA. This CDR3 contains 14 residues. Germline trimming cut 6 bases from V and 5 bases from J; bases unmatched to any gene: 6. CDR3 DNA sequence: TGCAGCGTCTCGACTAGCGGGGGAAGAGATACGCAGTATTTT. This codes for CSVSTSGGRDTQYF.

The rearrangement uses TRBV2 and TRBJ2-3; 8 nucleotides align to TRBD2. The CDR3 consists of 15 residues. The ends lost 6 bases at V and 1 base at J; junction bases unmatched: 6. Germline V CDR1 and CDR2: SNHLY, FYNNEI. CDR3 protein: CASSVSAGGTDTQYF. In DNA form, the CDR3 reads TGTGCCAGCAGCGTCTCAGCGGGGGGCACAGATACGCAGTATTTT.

This clone has a single count. The chain uses TRBV7-2 and TRBJ2-7; the match to TRBD2 covers 11 bases. V was clipped by 5 bases and J by 5 bases; unmatched bases: 5. CDR3 size: 14 residues. Per the germline V gene, CDR1 is SGHTA and CDR2 is FQGNSA. CDR3 sequence: CASSTSGGGNEQYF. DNA for the CDR3: TGTGCCAGCAGCACTAGCGGGGGCGGCAACGAGCAGTACTTC. Using reference TRBV7-2 and TRBJ2-7 for the parts outside the CDR3, the full variable domain is GAGVSQSPSNKVTEKGKDVELRCDPISGHTALYWYRQSLGQGLEFLIYFQGNSAPDKSGLPSDRFSAERTGGSVSTLTIQRTQQEDSAVYLCASSTSGGGNEQYFGPGTRLTVT.

V is TRBV14 and J is TRBJ1-4; D is unclear. Per the germline V gene, CDR1 is SGHDN and CDR2 is FVKESK. V was cut by 2 bases and J by 3 bases, with 10 bases left in between. This CDR3 spans 15 amino acids. CDR3 protein: CASSQRVAANEKLFF. The CDR3 nucleotides are TGTGCCAGCAGCCAACGCGTTGCGGCTAATGAAAAACTGTTTTTT.

V is TRBV2 and J is TRBJ2-7; 10 bases match TRBD2. Germline assignment: CDR1 SNHLY and CDR2 FYNNEI. The CDR3 totals 15 residues. V was pared by 8 bases and J by 4 bases, with 11 bases of the junction left unmatched. DNA for the CDR3: TGTGCCAGCGCTCCGGGGCCTAGCGGGGGATACGAGCAGTACTTC. Its protein is CASAPGPSGGYEQYF. Full variable domain (rest looked up from reference TRBV2 and TRBJ2-7): EPEVTQTPSHQVTQMGQEVILRCVPISNHLYFYWYRQILGQKVEFLVSFYNNEISEKSEIFDDQFSVERPDGSNFTLKIRSTKLEDSAMYFCASAPGPSGGYEQYFGPGTRLTVT.

The chain couples TRBV7-2 to TRBJ2-4, with D perhaps TRBD2 (7 bases). Trimming shortened V by 6 bases and J by 0 bases, and 18 bases separated the two germline ends. Germline CDR1 is SGHTA and CDR2 is FQGNSA. The CDR3 has 17 residues. The CDR3 loop is CASSRRGAPLAKNIQYF. The CDR3 nucleotides are TGTGCCAGCAGTCGACGGGGGGCCCCCCTAGCCAAAAACATTCAGTACTTC.

This rearrangement joins TRBV19 to TRBJ1-1; 7 bases agree with TRBD1. The germline gives CDR1 LNHDA, CDR2 SQIVND (reference sequence). The CDR3 extends over 17 amino acids. After removal of 4 bases from V and 3 bases from J, the junction contained 14 bases not matched to a gene. The CDR3 sequence is CASSTRTGAVFYTEAFF. In DNA form, the CDR3 reads TGTGCCAGTAGTACCCGGACAGGAGCTGTGTTTTACACTGAAGCTTTCTTT.

V and J are TRBV11-1 and TRBJ1-6; 9 nucleotides match TRBD1. From germline, CDR1 is SGHAT and CDR2 FQDESV (reference sequence). Trimming at V came to 3 bases and at J to 10 bases, leaving 10 bases not matched to a gene. This CDR3 spans 16 amino acids. CDR3 in amino acids: CASSLPPDRGRSPLHF. CDR3 nucleotide sequence: TGTGCCAGCAGCTTGCCCCCGGACAGGGGAAGGTCACCCCTCCACTTT. The full variable domain, with the rest looked up from reference TRBV11-1 and TRBJ1-6, is EAEVAQSPRYKITEKSQAVAFWCDPISGHATLYWYRQILGQGPELLVQFQDESVVDDSQLPKDRFSAERLKGVDSTLKIQPAELGDSAMYLCASSLPPDRGRSPLHFGNGTRLTVT.

V is TRBV7-8 and J is TRBJ2-3; 8 bases map to TRBD2. The J segment lost 4 bases and the V segment lost 11 bases, leaving 17 bases of the junction unmatched. The CDR3 consists of 16 residues. Per the germline V gene, CDR1 is SGHVS and CDR2 is FQNEAQ. The CDR3, as DNA: TGTGCCTCCCAGCCACGCACCGGGGGGGCTGCAGATACGCAGTATTTT. Protein sequence: CASQPRTGGAADTQYF.

This chain connects TRBV7-6 to TRBJ1-3; D is uncertain. This CDR3 has 16 residues. Per the germline V gene, CDR1 is SGHVS and CDR2 is FNYEAQ. The V end was cut by 5 bases, the J end by 2 bases, with 16 bases between. The CDR3 region has the DNA TGTGCCAGCAGCGCGGTTAGTAGCGGGACTGGAAACACCATATATTTT. Translation gives CASSAVSSGTGNTIYF.

The chain recombines TRBV27 with TRBJ2-7; perhaps TRBD1 as D (5 bases). V was pared by 5 bases and J by 2 bases, with 13 bases between. CDR1 and CDR2 (germline): MNHEY, SMNVEV (reference sequence). The CDR3 runs to 14 residues. Written as DNA, the CDR3 is TGTGCCAGCAGTACAGTCCCCAGGGCCTACGAGCAGTACTTC. It is translated as CASSTVPRAYEQYF.

V and J are TRBV7-2 and TRBJ2-1, with D unresolved. The germline V and J ends were trimmed by 5 bases and 0 bases, with 5 bases remaining between them. CDR1 is SGHTA and CDR2 is FQGNSA in the germline V gene. The CDR3 contains 13 residues. CDR3 nucleotides: TGTGCCAGCAGCGCCAGCTCCTACAATGAGCAGTTCTTC. Protein product: CASSASSYNEQFF.

This chain uses TRBV5-6 with TRBJ1-4, with TRBD1 matching 10 bases. The CDR3 runs 14 residues. Germline-derived CDR1 and CDR2 are SGHDT and YYEEEE. V trimming: 6 bases; J trimming: 7 bases; junction bases outside the gene matches: 6. The CDR3 DNA reads as TGTGCCAGCACTCGACAGGGGGCGGGTGAAAAACTGTTTTTT. Translated, it gives CASTRQGAGEKLFF.

The chain uses TRBV19 and TRBJ1-1; D perhaps matches TRBD1 (6 bases). CDR1 LNHDA and CDR2 SQIVND come from the germline V gene (reference sequence). The ends were cut back, 3 bases at V and 4 bases at J, with 12 bases in the middle. The CDR3 has 14 amino acids. CDR3 DNA: TGTGCCAGTAGTATGGCAGGGGTTGGCACTGAAGCTTTCTTT. It encodes CASSMAGVGTEAFF.

The J gene is TRBJ1-1, the V gene TRBV7-2, with D perhaps TRBD1 (5 bases). The V gene's germline CDR1 is SGHTA and CDR2 FQGNSA. Trimming left V 5 bases short and J 0 bases short, with 16 bases between. There are 16 residues in the CDR3. This chain's CDR3 is CASSISPGAMNTEAFF. DNA for the CDR3: TGTGCCAGCAGCATATCCCCTGGGGCCATGAACACTGAAGCTTTCTTT.

This clone has just one count. V usage is TRBV4-2 and J usage is TRBJ2-1; the match to TRBD2 covers 8 bases. This CDR3 has 16 residues. Trimming removed 1 base from V and 4 bases from J; junction bases left unmatched: 6. Germline CDR1 LGHNA, CDR2 YNFKEQ. CDR3 DNA sequence: TGTGCCAGCAGCCAAGCATGGCGGGGGGCATACAATGAGCAGTTCTTC. Protein: CASSQAWRGAYNEQFF.

V and J are TRBV7-3 and TRBJ2-2, with no clear D. Germline lookup yields CDR1 SGHTA and CDR2 FQGTGA. Trimming removed 2 bases from V and 5 bases from J, with 9 bases in between. The CDR3 runs to 14 residues. CDR3 loop: CASSLLPLTGELFF. CDR3 DNA sequence: TGTGCCAGCAGCTTATTGCCGCTAACCGGGGAGCTGTTTTTT.

The rearrangement joins TRBV5-5 to TRBJ2-1; 9 bases fit TRBD2. The J segment lost 8 bases and the V segment lost 0 bases, leaving 3 bases of the junction unmatched. This CDR3 contains 14 residues. The germline V gene encodes CDR1 SGHKS and CDR2 YYEKEE (reference sequence). CDR3 amino acids: CASSLGLAGYEQFF. CDR3 nucleotides: TGTGCCAGCAGCTTGGGGCTAGCGGGGTATGAGCAGTTCTTC.